Listed below are T cell receptor beta chains from one sample, sequenced in a study of blood T cell repertoires in COVID-19. Here immunoSEQ multiplex PCR was the method, and the copy in TCRdb shows in-frame clones only, minus some. The sample shows 470,000 or so clones, roughly 88% of them seen only once. The sample comprised peripheral blood. Source of these receptors: a human donor in a cohort sampled during active COVID-19. Each CDR3 is given without its conserved first and last residue. The order of the fields is V gene, clone size, J gene, CDR3 protein. Only part of the rows carry a size: once, few, many, or a class if the clone is expanded.

V: TRBV30
size: NA
J: TRBJ2-3
CDR3: AFRRGKFPTYTDTQY

V: TRBV19
size: NA
J: TRBJ1-6
CDR3: ASSTGTVGRSPLH

V: TRBV28
size: NA
J: TRBJ2-3
CDR3: ASSLRGLAGDTQY

V: TRBV6-4
size: few
J: TRBJ1-1
CDR3: ASSDTRVWAF

V: TRBV2
size: NA
J: TRBJ1-2
CDR3: ASSESFRVTGYT

V: TRBV6-5
size: NA
J: TRBJ1-2
CDR3: ASSYSEGELYGYT

V: TRBV9
size: NA
J: TRBJ1-6
CDR3: ASSVGGQGYNSPLH

V: TRBV25-1
size: NA
J: TRBJ2-2
CDR3: ASSGLAGVGTGELF

V: TRBV29-1
size: NA
J: TRBJ2-7
CDR3: SVADGLTYEQY

V: TRBV12-3/TRBV12-4
size: NA
J: TRBJ1-1
CDR3: ASSPGLYTEAF

V: TRBV7-7
size: NA
J: TRBJ2-3
CDR3: ASSLGTGSTDTQY

V: TRBV2
size: NA
J: TRBJ1-4
CDR3: ASSELSVATNEKLF

V: TRBV5-1
size: few
J: TRBJ2-1
CDR3: ASSPEGARWDEQF

V: TRBV19
size: NA
J: TRBJ2-2
CDR3: ASRGLADTGELF

V: TRBV25-1
size: few
J: TRBJ1-1
CDR3: ASSEDGSSSF

V: TRBV6-6
size: once
J: TRBJ1-2
CDR3: ASSYSAETYGYT

V: TRBV2
size: NA
J: TRBJ1-6
CDR3: ASVDRLNSPLH

V: TRBV5-1
size: NA
J: TRBJ2-3
CDR3: ASSLGPQSTDTQY

V: TRBV19
size: NA
J: TRBJ2-7
CDR3: ASSILVAATSYEQY

V: TRBV28
size: few
J: TRBJ1-5
CDR3: ASSPSTGAEQPQH

V: TRBV9
size: NA
J: TRBJ2-3
CDR3: ASSRGQGGVVDTQY

V: TRBV11-2
size: NA
J: TRBJ2-7
CDR3: ASSLGEGSQY

V: TRBV15
size: NA
J: TRBJ2-3
CDR3: ATSRHPLAGVTDTQY

V: TRBV6-2/TRBV6-3
size: NA
J: TRBJ2-7
CDR3: ASSAGLPSYEQY

V: TRBV15
size: once
J: TRBJ2-2
CDR3: ATSRDKGTEFPGELF

V: TRBV6-6
size: few
J: TRBJ2-7
CDR3: ASRDTTGYEQY

V: TRBV7-2
size: NA
J: TRBJ2-3
CDR3: ASSGLASTDTQY

V: TRBV19
size: NA
J: TRBJ1-2
CDR3: ASIPASNYGYT

V: TRBV15
size: NA
J: TRBJ1-1
CDR3: ATSTGLITEAF

V: TRBV30
size: NA
J: TRBJ1-2
CDR3: AWNEQGGYGYT

V: TRBV19
size: NA
J: TRBJ2-1
CDR3: ASAPNLAGDVNEQF

V: TRBV6-2/TRBV6-3
size: NA
J: TRBJ1-5
CDR3: ASSRTGTDNQPQH

V: TRBV19
size: NA
J: TRBJ1-3
CDR3: ASSKLDRGGNTIY

V: TRBV7-2
size: NA
J: TRBJ2-2
CDR3: ASSSSGTGGAGELF

V: TRBV6-2/TRBV6-3
size: NA
J: TRBJ2-1
CDR3: ASSYSNNRANEQF

V: TRBV19
size: NA
J: TRBJ2-5
CDR3: ASSGGSLGETQY

V: TRBV10-3
size: NA
J: TRBJ2-5
CDR3: ATRNGGRAGQETQY

V: TRBV14
size: NA
J: TRBJ1-2
CDR3: ASSQKQGANYGYT

V: TRBV5-1
size: NA
J: TRBJ1-3
CDR3: ASSSGQAGNTIY

V: TRBV5-1
size: few
J: TRBJ2-2
CDR3: ASSKDIGELF

V: TRBV3-1/TRBV3-2
size: few
J: TRBJ2-7
CDR3: ASSQAGTVPYEQY

V: TRBV2
size: NA
J: TRBJ1-1
CDR3: ASSEVAAVTEAF

V: TRBV15
size: few
J: TRBJ2-7
CDR3: ATSRGGDSATYEQY

V: TRBV29-1
size: once
J: TRBJ2-1
CDR3: SGGLAGGNEQF

V: TRBV19
size: NA
J: TRBJ2-2
CDR3: ASKWAGGITGELF

V: TRBV6-6
size: NA
J: TRBJ1-1
CDR3: ASSYRDSGTEAF

V: TRBV29-1
size: NA
J: TRBJ1-3
CDR3: SVQGSSGNTIY

V: TRBV7-6
size: NA
J: TRBJ2-3
CDR3: ASSFVAGETDTQY

V: TRBV19
size: NA
J: TRBJ1-2
CDR3: ARSTGYT

V: TRBV18
size: NA
J: TRBJ1-2
CDR3: ASSPPQGSYGYT

V: TRBV5-6
size: NA
J: TRBJ1-1
CDR3: ASSLAGVLTEAF

V: TRBV5-1
size: once
J: TRBJ2-7
CDR3: ASSQTSGRALGSYEQY

V: TRBV6-1
size: NA
J: TRBJ1-5
CDR3: ASSDGGDNQPQH